These 27 T cell receptor beta chains originate from one sample sequenced in a study of response to subunit inactivated influenza vaccine. TCRdb reprocessed the RT-PCR reads with MiXCR, giving one entry per CDR3 protein. The data show roughly 700,000 distinct CDR3 sequences, 15% to 18% seen once. The sequenced sample was PBMCs from blood, obtained less than 13 days after vaccination. The receptor set was obtained from a man over 45 who received an inactivated influenza vaccine.

CDR3 sequence: CASSTSGQVGKEQFF. DNA for the CDR3: TGTGCCAGCAGTACCTCGGGACAGGTCGGAAAGGAGCAGTTCTTC. V and J are TRBV2 and TRBJ2-1, with 8 bases aligning to TRBD1. Germline values: CDR1 SNHLY, CDR2 FYNNEI. This CDR3 has 15 residues. Unmatched junction bases numbered 13, after V lost 5 bases and J lost 10 bases. Full variable domain (missing parts from reference TRBV2 and TRBJ2-1): EPEVTQTPSHQVTQMGQEVILRCVPISNHLYFYWYRQILGQKVEFLVSFYNNEISEKSEIFDDQFSVERPDGSNFTLKIRSTKLEDSAMYFCASSTSGQVGKEQFFGPGTRLTVL.

The chain carries TRBV28 and TRBJ1-1, with D perhaps matching TRBD1 (6 bases). The CDR3 is made up of 15 amino acids. Looked up from germline, CDR1 is MDHEN and CDR2 is SYDVKM. The V end was cut by 3 bases, the J end by 8 bases, with 19 bases between. The CDR3 loop reads CASSLSFLDGTEAFF. CDR3 DNA: TGTGCCAGCAGTTTGAGTTTTTTGGACGGGACAGAAGCTTTCTTT.

The chain carries TRBV10-3 and TRBJ1-3; TRBD1 aligns across 9 bases. The CDR3 contains 18 residues. V gave up 0 bases and J gave up 2 bases; unmatched junction bases: 8. Germline V gene data show CDR1 as ENHRY and CDR2 as SYGVKD. CDR3 bases: TGTGCCATCAGTGAGTCAATGGGACAGGGAGAAACTGGAAACACCATATATTTT. Its translation: CAISESMGQGETGNTIYF.

Ten or more counts support this clonotype. The chain couples TRBV28 to TRBJ2-1; D possibly uses TRBD1 or TRBD2 (6 bases each). Trimming pared 7 bases from V and 2 bases from J, leaving 9 bases between. This CDR3 spans 13 amino acids. Germline lookup yields CDR1 MDHEN and CDR2 SYDVKM. DNA for the CDR3: TGTGCCAGCAATGGGGGGCCCTACAATGAGCAGTTCTTC. Translated: CASNGGPYNEQFF.

The CDR3 loop reads CSAPWDSHYNEQFF. DNA of the CDR3: TGCAGTGCTCCCTGGGACTCCCATTACAATGAGCAGTTCTTC. This chain links TRBV20-1 with TRBJ2-1; maybe TRBD2 (6 bases). CDR1 and CDR2 from the germline V gene are DFQATT and SNEGSKA (reference sequence). CDR3 length: 14 residues. Trimming left V 5 bases short and J 4 bases short, with 15 bases between.

The chain has TRBV20-1 and TRBJ1-5; D is unclear. Between the trimmed V and J ends, which lost 0 bases and 0 bases, there was a span of 9 bases. Germline CDR1 is DFQATT and CDR2 is SNEGSKA (reference sequence). The CDR3 extends over 15 amino acids. The CDR3 loop reads CSARDVAVSNQPQHF. DNA for the CDR3: TGCAGTGCTAGAGATGTTGCGGTTAGCAATCAGCCCCAGCATTTT.

This clonotype has just a few counts. This rearrangement joins TRBV20-1 to TRBJ2-4; D is undetermined. Germline loops: CDR1 DFQATT, CDR2 SNEGSKA (reference sequence). V lost 3 bases and J lost 0, with 6 bases in between. This CDR3 has 13 amino acids. The CDR3: CSASSLAKNIQYF. The CDR3 DNA reads TGCAGTGCTAGTTCCTTAGCCAAAAACATTCAGTACTTC.

The chain has TRBV3-1 and TRBJ2-5; D unclear. The ends were cut back, 1 base at V and 9 bases at J, with 12 bases in the middle. The CDR3 is 13 residues long. Germline V lookup: CDR1 LGHDT, CDR2 YNNKEL (reference sequence). CDR3 sequence (DNA): TGTGCCAGCAGCCAAGGATCCGGAATGGCCCAGTACTTC. Translated, it gives CASSQGSGMAQYF.

V is TRBV12-3 or TRBV12-4 and J is TRBJ2-3; 13 bases agree with TRBD2. V shed 7 bases and J 2 bases; nucleotides not matched to a gene: 15. The CDR3 runs 19 residues. The CDR3 nucleotides are TGTGCCAGCACCCCGGGACACCGTGGACTAGCGGGAGACACAGATACGCAGTATTTT. Translation: CASTPGHRGLAGDTDTQYF.

This clonotype was picked up a small number of times. The rearrangement joins TRBV6-1 to TRBJ1-5; D uncertain. With 6 bases removed from V and 4 bases from J, the gap between germline ends came to 10 bases. Germline V gives CDR1 MNHNS, CDR2 SASEGT. The CDR3 consists of 13 residues. The CDR3 DNA reads TGTGCCAGCAGGGAGACTAAAAATCAGCCCCAGCATTTT. Amino acids: CASRETKNQPQHF.

This clonotype was seen more than once but under ten times. V is TRBV6-7 and J is TRBJ1-4; no clear D. TRBV6-7 is designated an ORF whose function remains uncertain. This CDR3 comprises 14 residues. Trimming shortened V by 8 bases and J by 5 bases, and 15 bases separated the two germline ends. CDR3 in amino acids: CASLDGNLNEKLFF. The CDR3 DNA reads as TGTGCCAGCCTCGACGGGAACCTAAATGAAAAACTGTTTTTT.

The gene calls are TRBV6-2 or TRBV6-3 and TRBJ1-6; no clear D gene. The V gene's germline CDR1 is MNHEY and CDR2 SVGEGT. The V end was cut by 2 bases, the J end by 10 bases, with 6 bases between. The CDR3 covers 12 residues. The CDR3 DNA reads as TGTGCCAGCAGTTACGGGGAATCACCCCTCCACTTT. Protein: CASSYGESPLHF.

This clonotype has ten or more counts. This chain links TRBV5-1 with TRBJ2-7; D may match TRBD1 or TRBD2 (5 bases each). There are 14 residues in the CDR3. V was pared by 3 bases and J by 0 bases, with 10 bases between. Germline V CDR1 and CDR2: SGHRS, YFSETQ. CDR3 region: CASSSTGPSYEQYF. The DNA for the CDR3 is TGCGCCAGCAGCTCAACGGGACCCTCCTACGAGCAGTACTTC.

This sequence joins TRBV5-6 and TRBJ2-6; D unclear. Trimming pared 4 bases from V and 4 bases from J, leaving 6 bases between. The germline V gene has CDR1 SGHDT and CDR2 YYEEEE. This CDR3 has 13 residues. The CDR3 nucleotides read TGTGCCAGCAGCCCTCGGGGGGCCAACGTCCTGACTTTC. It yields the protein CASSPRGANVLTF.

This clonotype has a handful of counts. The chain couples TRBV6-5 to TRBJ2-7; D assignment may be TRBD1 or TRBD2 (5 bases each). Germline V gene sequence: CDR1 MNHEY, CDR2 SVGAGI. V lost 2 bases and J 6 bases, leaving 14 bases between the germline ends. This CDR3 contains 14 residues. CDR3 sequence: CASSYRSRGTEQYF. Here the CDR3 DNA reads TGTGCCAGCAGTTACCGTAGCCGGGGCACCGAGCAGTACTTC.

V and J are TRBV7-2 and TRBJ2-5; 7 bases are a match to TRBD2. CDR1 SGHTA and CDR2 FQGNSA come from the germline V gene. This CDR3 region has 15 residues. Unmatched junction bases numbered 10, after V lost 4 bases and J lost 5 bases. The chain's CDR3 is CASSYRPTGGETQYF. CDR3 sequence (DNA): TGTGCCAGCAGCTACCGACCTACGGGGGGTGAGACCCAGTACTTC.

This clonotype was observed a few times. The chain recombines TRBV12-3 or TRBV12-4 with TRBJ2-6; 7 bases are shared with TRBD1. The CDR3 consists of 18 residues. After removal of 7 bases from V and 0 bases from J, the junction contained 12 bases not matched to a gene. CDR3 in amino acids: CASTGDSSLNSGANVLTF. The CDR3 coding sequence is TGTGCCAGCACCGGGGACAGCTCGTTAAACTCTGGGGCCAACGTCCTGACTTTC.

This clonotype was found many times. The rearrangement uses TRBV12-3 or TRBV12-4 and TRBJ2-5; D ambiguous. V lost 6 bases to trimming and J lost 4 bases, with 6 bases between them. The CDR3 contains 11 residues. The CDR3 region is CASSHGETQYF. For the CDR3, the DNA is TGTGCCAGCAGCCACGGAGAGACCCAGTACTTC.

This clonotype was seen ten or more times. This chain uses TRBV12-3 or TRBV12-4 with TRBJ1-1; tentative D call: TRBD1 (6 bases). There are 16 residues in the CDR3. Trimming removed 3 bases from V and 0 bases from J, with 14 bases in between. CDR3 sequence: CASSLTGGLVNTEAFF. The CDR3 coding sequence is TGTGCCAGCAGTTTGACGGGGGGCCTAGTGAACACTGAAGCTTTCTTT.

The sample holds a few counts of this clonotype. The V gene is TRBV20-1, the J gene TRBJ2-2; no clear D gene. The V end was cut by 3 bases, the J end by 6 bases, with 11 bases between. The germline CDR1 and CDR2 sequences are DFQATT and SNEGSKA (reference sequence). This CDR3 contains 13 residues. As DNA, the CDR3 is TGCAGTGCTAGTTTCAGCATTTCCGGGGAGCTGTTTTTT. It encodes CSASFSISGELFF.

This clonotype has more than one count but fewer than ten. The V call is TRBV24-1, the J call TRBJ2-2; tentatively, D is TRBD1 (6 bases). CDR3 length: 16 residues. Trimming cost V 7 bases and J 1 base, with 15 bases left between them. Per germline, CDR1 KGHDR and CDR2 SFDVKD. The DNA for the CDR3 is TGTGCCACCAGCAGTGGGGGCAGGGGGAACACCGGGGAGCTGTTTTTT. It translates to CATSSGGRGNTGELFF.

In the case of this clonotype: At one of its ends the junction is not consistent with the germline gene, which may arise from a read error. The J gene is TRBJ2-7, the V gene TRBV18, with 7 bases matching TRBD2. This CDR3 has 15 residues. Germline V gives CDR1 KGHSH, CDR2 LQKENI. This CDR3 is CASSPPGGGAYEQYF. The CDR3 DNA is TGTGCCAGCTCACCACCGGGCGGGGGTGCCTATGAGCAGTACTTC. The variable domain in full, with the rest retrieved from reference TRBV18 and TRBJ2-7, is NAGVMQNPRHLVRRRGQEARLRCSPMKGHSHVYWYRQLPEEGLKFMVYLQKENIIDESGMPKERFSAEFPKEGPSILRIQQVVRGDSAAYFCASSPPGGGAYEQYFGPGTRLTVT.

The rearrangement uses TRBV6-2 or TRBV6-3 and TRBJ1-2; maybe TRBD1 (5 bases). The CDR3 runs to 13 residues. The V gene's germline CDR1 is MNHEY and CDR2 SVGEGT. Trimming shortened V by 7 bases and J by 8 bases, and 17 bases separated the two germline ends. The CDR3 loop is CASMKGQVRGYTF. CDR3 coding DNA: TGTGCCAGCATGAAGGGGCAAGTGCGGGGCTACACCTTC.

This clonotype has just a few counts. This sequence joins TRBV27 and TRBJ2-3; TRBD2 agrees at 8 bases. Germline loops: CDR1 MNHEY, CDR2 SMNVEV (reference sequence). CDR3 length: 13 amino acids. J gave up 3 bases and V 7 bases, and 3 bases lay outside the gene matches. In DNA, the CDR3 is TGTGCCAGCAACAAGCGGGGGACAGATACGCAGTATTTT. Translating gives CASNKRGTDTQYF.

This clonotype has at least ten counts. The gene calls are TRBV12-3 or TRBV12-4 and TRBJ2-7; TRBD2 might be the D (5 bases). The CDR3 is 15 amino acids. V was pared by 0 bases and J by 1 base, with 10 bases between. The CDR3 DNA sequence: TGTGCCAGCAGTTTAGCGCTCCCGGGGTCCTACGAGCAGTACTTC. Its translation: CASSLALPGSYEQYF.

This chain links TRBV10-3 with TRBJ2-1, with 7 bases that match TRBD2. Germline loops: CDR1 ENHRY, CDR2 SYGVKD. V lost 4 bases and J lost 8; bases outside the gene matches: 8. The CDR3 is 14 amino acids. Here the CDR3 DNA reads TGTGCCATCAGTGGGGGGACTAATCTCTATGAGCAGTTCTTC. It yields the protein CAISGGTNLYEQFF.

There are a few counts of this clonotype. This rearrangement joins TRBV6-5 to TRBJ2-7; 14 nucleotides line up with TRBD2. The V and J ends lost 0 bases and 0 bases, in that order; junction bases with no gene match: 4. The V gene's germline CDR1 is MNHEY and CDR2 SVGAGI. The CDR3 extends over 18 amino acids. Here the CDR3 reads CASSYSGLAGAVSYEQYF. In DNA form, the CDR3 reads TGTGCCAGCAGTTACTCGGGACTAGCGGGGGCGGTCTCCTACGAGCAGTACTTC.